These 28 T cell receptor beta chains share one sample of origin, sequenced in a study of cytomegalovirus exposure and HLA in healthy donors. The PCR made use of 60 Vbeta and 13 Jbeta primers. Repertoires were generated with immunoSEQ multiplex PCR, while TCRdb's copy carries only in-frame clones and drops some. The table has approximately 100,000 clones, about 79% seen once. The sequencing input was PBMCs. Source of these receptors: a man in his 60s in good health and CMV-seropositive.

V and J are TRBV7-9 and TRBJ2-1; the match to TRBD1 covers 7 bases. From germline, CDR1 is SEHNR and CDR2 FQNEAQ (reference sequence). The CDR3 runs to 15 residues. With 2 bases clipped from V and 7 bases from J, the junction kept 8 bases outside the gene matches. The CDR3: CASSLRGGRGNEQFF. DNA of the CDR3: TGTGCCAGCAGCTTAAGAGGGGGCCGGGGTAATGAGCAGTTCTTC.

This clone turned up a few times. This chain uses TRBV5-1 with TRBJ2-2; D is uncertain. Germline loops: CDR1 SGHRS, CDR2 YFSETQ. Trimming pared 5 bases from V and 0 bases from J, leaving 11 bases between. This CDR3 is built from 15 residues. The CDR3 here is CASRPGAANTGELFF. DNA of the CDR3: TGCGCCAGCAGACCCGGAGCAGCGAACACCGGGGAGCTGTTTTTT.

V gene TRBV5-1 combines with J gene TRBJ2-7; TRBD1 aligns across 7 bases. This CDR3 has 14 residues. Per germline, CDR1 SGHRS and CDR2 YFSETQ. V trimming: 3 bases; J trimming: 5 bases; junction bases outside the gene matches: 8. The CDR3 region has the DNA TGCGCCAGCAGCTATTTCGACAGGGTCAACGAGCAGTACTTC. This codes for CASSYFDRVNEQYF.

The chain joins TRBV5-1 to TRBJ2-3, with 8 bases lining up with TRBD1. The CDR3 is made up of 16 amino acids. CDR1 and CDR2 (germline): SGHRS, YFSETQ. The J segment lost 4 bases and the V segment lost 1 base, leaving 8 bases of the junction unmatched. The CDR3 region has the DNA TGCGCCAGCAGCTTGTCGGGGCAGGGGGCGGCAGATACGCAGTATTTT. Protein: CASSLSGQGAADTQYF.

This clone was observed a single time. The CDR3 sequence: CASSPGQVGDEQFF. The CDR3 region has the DNA TGTGCCAGCAGCCCAGGACAGGTGGGCGATGAGCAGTTCTTC. The chain employs TRBV5-8 and TRBJ2-1, with TRBD1 identical over 7 bases. Looked up from germline, CDR1 is SGHTS and CDR2 is YDEGEE. The CDR3 is made up of 14 amino acids. Trimming removed 4 bases from V and 8 bases from J; junction bases left unmatched: 9.

V is TRBV28 and J is TRBJ1-6; TRBD1 matches 9 bases. From germline, CDR1 is MDHEN and CDR2 SYDVKM. The ends lost 2 bases at V and 11 bases at J; junction bases unmatched: 10. This CDR3 spans 16 amino acids. The CDR3 DNA follows: TGTGCCAGCAGTTTACGCCAGGGACAGGGCAGGACACCCCTCCACTTT. It is translated as CASSLRQGQGRTPLHF.

CDR3 in DNA: TGTGCCAGCAGCAGGGGCCATCTCCAGCAGTACTTC. This gives the protein CASSRGHLQQYF. V gene TRBV7-9 combines with J gene TRBJ2-7; TRBD1 might be the D (5 bases). CDR3 size: 12 residues. CDR1 and CDR2 (germline): SEHNR, FQNEAQ (reference sequence). V lost 5 bases, J lost 8 bases, and 13 bases lay in between.

The chain links TRBV18 to TRBJ1-5; no firm D call. The CDR3 length is 14 residues. Germline CDR1 and CDR2: KGHSH and LQKENI. The V end was cut by 2 bases, the J end by 2 bases, with 7 bases between. The CDR3 region is CASSPDMGNQPQHF. As DNA, the CDR3 is TGTGCCAGCTCACCAGACATGGGCAATCAGCCCCAGCATTTT. The full variable domain, its missing parts supplied by reference TRBV18 and TRBJ1-5, is NAGVMQNPRHLVRRRGQEARLRCSPMKGHSHVYWYRQLPEEGLKFMVYLQKENIIDESGMPKERFSAEFPKEGPSILRIQQVVRGDSAAYFCASSPDMGNQPQHFGDGTRLSIL.

Regarding this clone: One end of the junction fails to match germline, which may point to a read error. The chain carries TRBV7-9 and TRBJ2-7; D gene ambiguous. CDR3 length equals 13 residues. Per germline, CDR1 SEHNR and CDR2 FQNEAQ (reference sequence). CDR3 sequence reads: CSSSLSLTYEQYF. The CDR3 DNA reads TGTTCCAGCAGCTTATCGTTAACCTACGAGCAGTACTTC.

The CDR3: CASSGRNSNQPQHF. DNA for the CDR3: TGTGCCAGCAGCGGCAGGAATAGCAATCAGCCCCAGCATTTT. The V and J genes are TRBV2 and TRBJ1-5, with D uncertain. V gave up 6 bases and J gave up 0 bases, with 9 bases separating them. Germline CDR1 SNHLY, CDR2 FYNNEI. The CDR3 is 14 amino acids.

V gene TRBV11-2 combines with J gene TRBJ2-7; 7 nucleotides line up with TRBD1. The CDR3 is 12 residues long. V shed 8 bases and J 5 bases; nucleotides not matched to a gene: 6. Per germline, CDR1 SGHAT and CDR2 FQNNGV. In nucleotides, the CDR3 is TGTGCCAGCGACGGACAGGTTGACGAGCAGTACTTC. Protein sequence: CASDGQVDEQYF.

This clone was seen a single time. The chain uses TRBV13 and TRBJ2-5; weak D call: TRBD2 (5 bases). The J call may be faulty, since TRBJ2-7 better matches the DNA end. There are 16 residues in the CDR3. CDR1 PRHDT and CDR2 FYEKMQ come from the germline V gene (reference sequence). This chain's CDR3 is CASSLFRSGTSYEQYF. For the CDR3, the DNA is TGTGCCAGCAGCTTATTCCGTAGTGGAACTAGCTACGAGCAGTACTTC.

About this clone itself: Different DNA sequences within this sample yield the same CDR3. V gene TRBV9 combines with J gene TRBJ1-2; 7 nucleotides agree with TRBD1. This CDR3 contains 14 residues. The J segment lost 0 bases and the V segment lost 3 bases, leaving 2 bases of the junction unmatched. Germline lookup yields CDR1 SGDLS and CDR2 YYNGEE. The CDR3 region is CASSGGTANYGYTF. The CDR3 DNA sequence: TGTGCCAGCAGCGGCGGGACAGCTAACTATGGCTACACCTTC.

The chain uses TRBV25-1 and TRBJ2-3, with 8 nucleotides matching TRBD2. With V trimmed by 3 bases and J by 2 bases, 4 bases remained unmatched. Germline CDR1 MGHDK, CDR2 SYGVNS. This CDR3 spans 15 amino acids. The CDR3 region is CASSDVGLATDTQYF. In DNA form, the CDR3 reads TGTGCCAGCAGTGACGTCGGACTAGCCACAGATACGCAGTATTTT.

V gene TRBV9 combines with J gene TRBJ2-7, with a tentative D call TRBD2 (7 bases). V lost 0 bases to trimming and J lost 7 bases, with 17 bases between them. The CDR3 totals 15 residues. Germline lookup yields CDR1 SGDLS and CDR2 YYNGEE. The CDR3 spells CASSVAGGPAGEQYF. The CDR3 nucleotides are TGTGCCAGCAGCGTAGCGGGGGGCCCCGCGGGGGAGCAGTACTTC. The complete variable domain, with remaining parts taken from reference TRBV9 and TRBJ2-7, reads DSGVTQTPKHLITATGQRVTLRCSPRSGDLSVYWYQQSLDQGLQFLIQYYNGEERAKGNILERFSAQQFPDLHSELNLSSLELGDSALYFCASSVAGGPAGEQYFGPGTRLTVT.

The chain recombines TRBV5-4 with TRBJ2-7, with D tentatively TRBD1 (5 bases). CDR1 SGHNT and CDR2 YYREEE come from the germline V gene (reference sequence). V was shortened by 4 bases and J by 1 base, with 12 bases between the two germline ends. The CDR3 is 14 amino acids. For the CDR3, the DNA is TGTGCCAGCAGCCAAAAATCAGGGTCCTACGAGCAGTACTTC. This translates into CASSQKSGSYEQYF.

In this sample, this clone turned up once. The chain employs TRBV9 and TRBJ1-1, with 7 bases identical to TRBD1. Per the germline V gene, CDR1 is SGDLS and CDR2 is YYNGEE. V was clipped by 3 bases and J by 0 bases; unmatched bases: 5. This CDR3 region has 15 residues. The CDR3 DNA sequence: TGTGCCAGCAGCGCCCGACAGGGCATGAACACTGAAGCTTTCTTT. It encodes CASSARQGMNTEAFF.

V usage is TRBV19 and J usage is TRBJ1-2, with 11 bases identical to TRBD1. CDR1 LNHDA and CDR2 SQIVND come from the germline V gene (reference sequence). The V gene end was trimmed by 5 bases and the J gene end by 7 bases; junction bases not matched to a gene: 9. This CDR3 region has 15 residues. DNA for the CDR3: TGTGCCAGTAGTGGGGGACAGGGGGTATTGAGTGGCTACACCTTC. Encoded protein: CASSGGQGVLSGYTF. Full variable domain (outside the CDR3, taken from reference TRBV19 and TRBJ1-2): DGGITQSPKYLFRKEGQNVTLSCEQNLNHDAMYWYRQDPGQGLRLIYYSQIVNDFQKGDIAEGYSVSREKKESFPLTVTSAQKNPTAFYLCASSGGQGVLSGYTFGSGTRLTVV.

This chain joins TRBV19 and TRBJ1-5, with TRBD1 identical over 11 bases. Germline CDR1 is LNHDA and CDR2 is SQIVND (reference sequence). Trimming took 3 bases from V and 7 from J; bases not matched to a gene: 5. The CDR3 runs 15 residues. This chain's CDR3 is CASSIGQGARQPQHF. CDR3 bases: TGTGCCAGTAGTATTGGACAGGGGGCTCGGCAGCCCCAGCATTTT.

J is TRBJ2-5 and V is TRBV7-2; D is perhaps TRBD1 (6 bases). The length of the CDR3 is 16 residues. V shed 3 bases and J shed 4 bases, with 18 bases lying between them. Germline CDR1 reads SGHTA; CDR2 reads FQGNSA. The DNA of the CDR3 is TGTGCCAGCAGCTTTCTTACAGGGCCCTCGGGAGAGACCCAGTACTTC. Protein: CASSFLTGPSGETQYF.

This clone appeared once. The J gene is TRBJ1-2, the V gene TRBV10-2; 8 bases line up with TRBD1. The CDR3 spans 14 residues. J was trimmed by 8 bases and V by 5 bases; bases with no gene match: 10. CDR1 and CDR2 from the germline V gene are WSHSY and SAAADI. As DNA, the CDR3 is TGCGCCAGCAGTCCAGACAGGGGTATTTACGGCTACACCTTC. This gives the protein CASSPDRGIYGYTF.

The V gene is TRBV7-6, the J gene TRBJ1-6, with TRBD1 as a possible D gene (6 bases). In germline, CDR1 is SGHVS, CDR2 FNYEAQ. CDR3 length: 16 residues. The germline V and J ends were trimmed by 8 bases and 5 bases, with 19 bases remaining between them. CDR3 region: CASSLTLDSNNSPLHF. Written as DNA, the CDR3 is TGTGCCAGCTCGCTTACCCTGGACAGCAATAATTCACCCCTCCACTTT.

V gene TRBV9 combines with J gene TRBJ2-7; 7 nucleotides agree with TRBD1. Germline V lookup: CDR1 SGDLS, CDR2 YYNGEE. There are 16 residues in the CDR3. J was trimmed by 0 bases and V by 1 base; bases with no gene match: 7. The CDR3 here is CASSVTGTAASYEQYF. In DNA form, the CDR3 reads TGTGCCAGCAGCGTAACAGGGACAGCTGCCTCCTACGAGCAGTACTTC.

This rearrangement joins TRBV5-4 to TRBJ2-4; 9 bases line up with TRBD1. The CDR3 covers 16 residues. Germline V gene sequence: CDR1 SGHNT, CDR2 YYREEE (reference sequence). J lost 1 base, V lost 3 bases, and 5 bases had no gene match. CDR3 DNA: TGTGCCAGCAGCTGGGGACAGGGAAATGCCAAAAACATTCAGTACTTC. Its translation is CASSWGQGNAKNIQYF.

This chain connects TRBV6-7 to TRBJ2-1; the D gene is possibly TRBD1 (7 bases). TRBV6-7 has ORF status, its function being uncertain. Deletions cut 0 bases from V and 8 bases from J, with 14 bases between. The CDR3 contains 15 residues. In DNA form, the CDR3 reads TGTGCCAGCAGTTACTCGATCCAGGGGGGCGATGAGCAGTTCTTC. Translated, it gives CASSYSIQGGDEQFF.

V gene TRBV5-5 combines with J gene TRBJ1-1; no clear D gene. Trimming cost V 1 base and J 3 bases, with 7 bases left between them. CDR3 length equals 13 residues. CDR1 is SGHKS and CDR2 is YYEKEE in the germline V gene (reference sequence). In nucleotides, the CDR3 is TGTGCCAGCAGCTTGTTCACGGACACTGAAGCTTTCTTT. It codes for CASSLFTDTEAFF.

The CDR3, as DNA: TGTGCCAGCAGCTTGTGGGGAGCCCAGGCAGATACGCAGTATTTT. It codes for CASSLWGAQADTQYF. This rearrangement joins TRBV5-4 to TRBJ2-3, with D maybe TRBD2 (5 bases). The germline V and J ends were trimmed by 1 base and 4 bases, with 13 bases remaining between them. CDR1 and CDR2 from the germline V gene are SGHNT and YYREEE (reference sequence). The CDR3 runs to 15 residues.

This clone has more than one count but fewer than ten. This sequence joins TRBV6-5 and TRBJ1-4, with 9 bases fitting TRBD1. The CDR3 has 12 residues. Germline-derived CDR1 and CDR2 are MNHEY and SVGAGI. Losses at the gene ends were 6 bases for V and 7 bases for J; bases not matched to a gene: 0. CDR3 loop: CASRTGGEKLFF. The CDR3 DNA reads as TGTGCCAGCAGGACAGGGGGTGAAAAACTGTTTTTT.